This T cell receptor beta chain was recorded in a study of T cells in Graves' hyperthyroidism and ophthalmopathy. Across the whole study: Peripheral blood sampling occurred at initial diagnosis, before any treatment.

A remark on this clonotype: Antigen specificity is unknown.

Regions amplified from RNA transcripts were the TCR beta CDR3 regions. During a first-round RT-PCR of the TCR CDR3, the HTBI primer set was used. TCRdb called the multiplex PCR reads again in MiXCR, with one record for every CDR3 protein. The table includes approximately 570,000 distinct CDR3 sequences, 15% to 20% detected once. Study-wide results and limits: Appearing also in blood were most of the thyroid clonotypes expanded above 0.001. A model using 13 V-J features told ophthalmopathy apart from stable hyperthyroidism. The model anticipated ophthalmopathy a median around six months pre-onset.

Between the trimmed V and J ends, which lost 0 bases and 9 bases, there was a span of 18 bases. Germline V lookup: CDR1 DFQATT, CDR2 SNEGSKA (reference sequence). The CDR3 is 16 residues long. The V and J genes are TRBV20-1 and TRBJ1-6, with unresolved D. Sequencing used blood. The origin of this receptor is a man aged 40-50 years with Graves' ophthalmopathy. CDR3 protein: CSARDMAAWGISPLHF. The CDR3 region has the DNA TGCAGTGCTAGAGATATGGCAGCGTGGGGAATTTCACCCCTCCACTTT.